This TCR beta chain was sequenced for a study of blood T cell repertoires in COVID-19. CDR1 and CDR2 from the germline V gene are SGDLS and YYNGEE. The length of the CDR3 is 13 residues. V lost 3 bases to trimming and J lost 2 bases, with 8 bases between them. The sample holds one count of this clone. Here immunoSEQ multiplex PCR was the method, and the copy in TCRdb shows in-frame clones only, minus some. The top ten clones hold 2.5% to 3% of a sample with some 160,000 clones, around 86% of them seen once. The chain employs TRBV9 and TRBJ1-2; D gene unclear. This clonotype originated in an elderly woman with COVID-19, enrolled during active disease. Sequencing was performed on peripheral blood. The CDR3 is CASSAEGNYGYTF. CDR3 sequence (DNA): TGTGCCAGCAGCGCAGAGGGAAACTATGGCTACACCTTC.